The clone carrying this T cell receptor beta chain was detected a few times. Its antigen is as yet unknown. Genomic DNA, the template, was used for profiling of the TCR beta VDJ and CDR3. TCRdb used MiXCR to reprocess the reads, holding one entry per CDR3 protein. The sample has under 350,000 distinct CDR3 sequences, 55% to 60% seen once; the top ten hold roughly 8%. This entry comes from a study of CD8+CD57+ T cells in acquired aplastic anemia. For the study at large: DNA from sorted CD4+ and CD8+ cells averaged roughly 3.4 ug.

The CDR3 runs 13 residues. The V gene's germline CDR1 is SEHNR and CDR2 FQNEAQ (reference sequence). Trimming removed 6 bases at V and 2 bases at J, with 10 bases between. Study observations and caveats: CD8+ Simpson's diversity did not differ significantly between patients and controls. Almost 30 shared CD8+ CDR3s appeared highly expressed within patients' immunodominant clones.

Source material: sorted CD4+, CD8+, or CD8+CD57+ T cells (not recorded which) from PBMCs. The chain is built from TRBV7-9 and TRBJ2-5, with D uncertain. This clonotype originated in a human donor with severe aplastic anemia or a healthy control (not recorded which). The CDR3: CASRSAVQETQYF. The CDR3 DNA follows: TGTGCCAGCAGGTCGGCGGTGCAAGAGACCCAGTACTTC.